This TCR beta chain was sequenced during a study of breast tumors, draining lymph nodes, adjacent tissues. This clonotype was picked up many times. As yet, its antigen is unknown. The lymph nodes were axillary draining lymph nodes from breast cancer patients. Study-level points and caveats: Tumor and nontumor repertoires were significantly more similar in luminal-like than in basal-like breast cancer.

TCRdb re-analysed the multiplex PCR reads in MiXCR, keeping a single row per CDR3 protein. The sample carries fewer than 300,000 distinct CDR3 sequences, about 34% recorded once. The germline V gene encodes CDR1 DFQATT and CDR2 SNEGSKA (reference sequence). The ends lost 4 bases at V and 3 bases at J; junction bases unmatched: 1. The CDR3 sequence is 13 residues long. The rearrangement links TRBV20-1 to TRBJ2-3, with 10 bases lining up with TRBD2. The source material was axillary lymph node tissue. The TCR was taken from a female donor with breast cancer. Some clones in this sample may be carry-over from other donors' samples. The CDR3 coding sequence is TGCAGTGCTAATAGCGGGAGGACAGATACGCAGTATTTT. As protein: CSANSGRTDTQYF.